This record covers a single T cell receptor beta chain. CDR3 size: 17 residues. Libraries were prepared by immunoSEQ multiplex PCR; TCRdb keeps only in-frame clonotypes and omits some of them. The data hold roughly 1,600 clones, with almost 70% observed a single time. The sample comes from a study of tumour-infiltrating T cells in Burkitt lymphoma. This TCR derives from a human donor with diffuse large B-cell lymphoma. V gene TRBV12-2 combines with J gene TRBJ1-4. TRBV12-2 is listed as a pseudogene. Sequencing input: tumor tissue. CDR3 DNA: TGTGCAAGTCGCTTAGCCGGCCGCCCGGGCGCGGCCGAAAAACTGTTTTTT. Protein product: CASRLAGRPGAAEKLFF.